The clone carrying this T cell receptor (beta chain) was observed once. Its antigen remains unknown. This entry belongs to a study of shared clonotypes between healthy human individuals. About the research overall: There were three CD4 naive, three CD4 memory, two CD8 naive and one CD8 memory plates per donor.

Into CD45RA+ naive and CD45RA-negative memory subsets, the CD4+ cells were split. In the source study's methods: As immunoSEQ supplied junction-only sequences (without quality scores), filtering differed. Sequenced by immunoSEQ multiplex PCR; TCRdb stores in-frame clones only, minus some. Clonal size and the V and J genes are those of that table, whereas D and trimming came from the DNA. The repertoire holds around 1.1 million clones, about 80% seen once, with roughly 0.83% in the top ten. The CDR3 is made up of 15 amino acids. V dropped 10 bases and J dropped 0 bases, with 15 bases sitting between them. Germline values: CDR1 LNHDA, CDR2 SQIVND (reference sequence). Study-wide results and limits: Several donors held about 5% of naive CD4 clonotypes in common.

V is TRBV19 and J is TRBJ1-4; D might be TRBD1 (5 bases). What was sequenced was memory CD4+ T cells from PBMCs. Subset indicated: CD45RA-negative fraction. The sequence was collected from a man younger than 35 in good health. Some clones in this sample may be carry-over from other donors' samples. Written as DNA, the CDR3 is TGTGCCACCAGGGTGGGGGACGCAACTAATGAAAAACTGTTTTTT. Encoded protein: CATRVGDATNEKLFF. The full variable domain, in which reference TRBV19 and TRBJ1-4 provide the parts outside the CDR3, is DGGITQSPKYLFRKEGQNVTLSCEQNLNHDAMYWYRQDPGQGLRLIYYSQIVNDFQKGDIAEGYSVSREKKESFPLTVTSAQKNPTAFYLCATRVGDATNEKLFFGSGTQLSVL.